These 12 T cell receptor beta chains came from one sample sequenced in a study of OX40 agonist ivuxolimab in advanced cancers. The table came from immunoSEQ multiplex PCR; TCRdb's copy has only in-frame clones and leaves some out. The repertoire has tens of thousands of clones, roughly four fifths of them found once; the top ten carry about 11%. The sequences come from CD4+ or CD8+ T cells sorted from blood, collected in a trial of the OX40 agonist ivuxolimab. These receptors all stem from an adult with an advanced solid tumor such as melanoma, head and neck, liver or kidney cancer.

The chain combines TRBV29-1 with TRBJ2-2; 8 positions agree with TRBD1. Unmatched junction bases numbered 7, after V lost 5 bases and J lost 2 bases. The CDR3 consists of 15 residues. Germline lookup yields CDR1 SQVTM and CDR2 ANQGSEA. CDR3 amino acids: CSVRVTGDNTGELFF. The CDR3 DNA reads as TGCAGCGTTCGGGTGACAGGGGATAACACCGGGGAGCTGTTTTTT.

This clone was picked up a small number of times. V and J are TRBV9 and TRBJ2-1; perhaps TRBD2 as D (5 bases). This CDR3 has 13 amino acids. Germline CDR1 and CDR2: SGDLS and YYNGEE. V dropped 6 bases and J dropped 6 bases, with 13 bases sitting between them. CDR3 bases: TGTGCCAGCACCAACGCTGGAGGCAATGAGCAGTTCTTC. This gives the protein CASTNAGGNEQFF.

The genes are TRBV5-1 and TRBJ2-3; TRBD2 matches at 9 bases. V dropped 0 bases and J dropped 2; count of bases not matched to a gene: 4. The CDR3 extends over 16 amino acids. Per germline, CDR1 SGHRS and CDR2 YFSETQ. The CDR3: CASSLGLAASTDTQYF. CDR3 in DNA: TGCGCCAGCAGCTTGGGACTAGCGGCCTCCACAGATACGCAGTATTTT.

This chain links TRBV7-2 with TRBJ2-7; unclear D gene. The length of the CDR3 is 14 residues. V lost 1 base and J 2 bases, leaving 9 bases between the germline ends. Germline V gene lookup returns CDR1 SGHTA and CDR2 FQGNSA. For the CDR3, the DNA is TGTGCCAGCAGCTTAGTTCACGGAACCTACGAGCAGTACTTC. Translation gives CASSLVHGTYEQYF.

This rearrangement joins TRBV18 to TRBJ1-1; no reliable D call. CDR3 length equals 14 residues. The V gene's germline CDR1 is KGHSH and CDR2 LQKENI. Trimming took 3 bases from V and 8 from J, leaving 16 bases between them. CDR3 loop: CASSPLGQPNEAFF. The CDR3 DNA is TGTGCCAGCTCACCCCTGGGCCAACCTAACGAAGCTTTCTTT. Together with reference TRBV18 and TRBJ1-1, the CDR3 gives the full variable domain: NAGVMQNPRHLVRRRGQEARLRCSPMKGHSHVYWYRQLPEEGLKFMVYLQKENIIDESGMPKERFSAEFPKEGPSILRIQQVVRGDSAAYFCASSPLGQPNEAFFGQGTRLTVV.

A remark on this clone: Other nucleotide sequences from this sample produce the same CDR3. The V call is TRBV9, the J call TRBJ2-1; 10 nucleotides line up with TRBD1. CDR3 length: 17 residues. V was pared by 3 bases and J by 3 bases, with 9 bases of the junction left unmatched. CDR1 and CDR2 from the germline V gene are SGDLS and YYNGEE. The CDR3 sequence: CASSGRVRDRGYNEQFF. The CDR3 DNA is TGTGCCAGCAGCGGCAGAGTCCGGGACAGGGGCTACAATGAGCAGTTCTTC. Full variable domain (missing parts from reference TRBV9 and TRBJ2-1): DSGVTQTPKHLITATGQRVTLRCSPRSGDLSVYWYQQSLDQGLQFLIQYYNGEERAKGNILERFSAQQFPDLHSELNLSSLELGDSALYFCASSGRVRDRGYNEQFFGPGTRLTVL.

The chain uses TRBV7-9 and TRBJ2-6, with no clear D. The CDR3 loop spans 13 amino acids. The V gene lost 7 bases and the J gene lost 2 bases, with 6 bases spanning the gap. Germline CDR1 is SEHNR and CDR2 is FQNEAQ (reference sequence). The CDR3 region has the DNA TGTGCCAGCACCCCCGCTGGGGCCAACGTCCTGACTTTC. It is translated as CASTPAGANVLTF.

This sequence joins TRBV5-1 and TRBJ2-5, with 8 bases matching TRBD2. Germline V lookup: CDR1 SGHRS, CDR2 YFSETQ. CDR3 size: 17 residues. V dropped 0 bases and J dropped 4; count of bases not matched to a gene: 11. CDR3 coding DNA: TGCGCCAGCAGCTTGGGGTCCACCGGGACTAGTAGAGAGACCCAGTACTTC. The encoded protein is CASSLGSTGTSRETQYF.

CDR3 residues: CASSTGTANTEAFF. The CDR3 bases are TGTGCCAGCAGCACTGGGACGGCGAACACTGAAGCTTTCTTT. The rearrangement uses TRBV7-9 and TRBJ1-1; weak D call: TRBD1 (5 bases). This CDR3 comprises 14 residues. Germline loops: CDR1 SEHNR, CDR2 FQNEAQ (reference sequence). With 5 bases removed from V and 1 base from J, the gap between germline ends came to 11 bases.

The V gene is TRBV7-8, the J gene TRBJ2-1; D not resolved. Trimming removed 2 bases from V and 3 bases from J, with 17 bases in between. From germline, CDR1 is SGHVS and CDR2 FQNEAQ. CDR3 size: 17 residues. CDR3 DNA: TGTGCCAGCAGCTTAACGGCGGAATTAGGCTTCTACAATGAGCAGTTCTTC. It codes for CASSLTAELGFYNEQFF.

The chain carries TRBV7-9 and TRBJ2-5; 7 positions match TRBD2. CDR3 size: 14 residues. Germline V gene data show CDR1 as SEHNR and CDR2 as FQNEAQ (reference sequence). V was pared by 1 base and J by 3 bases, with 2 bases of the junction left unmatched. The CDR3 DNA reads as TGTGCCAGCAGCTTAGAGGGAGGGAAAGAGACCCAGTACTTC. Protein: CASSLEGGKETQYF.

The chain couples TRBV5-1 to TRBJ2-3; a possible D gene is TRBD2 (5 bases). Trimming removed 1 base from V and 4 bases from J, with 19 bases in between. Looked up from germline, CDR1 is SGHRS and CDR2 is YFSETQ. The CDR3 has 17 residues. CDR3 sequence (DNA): TGCGCCAGCAGCTTGCAGCCCCCGGGGTCAGGAGCAGATACGCAGTATTTT. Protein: CASSLQPPGSGADTQYF.